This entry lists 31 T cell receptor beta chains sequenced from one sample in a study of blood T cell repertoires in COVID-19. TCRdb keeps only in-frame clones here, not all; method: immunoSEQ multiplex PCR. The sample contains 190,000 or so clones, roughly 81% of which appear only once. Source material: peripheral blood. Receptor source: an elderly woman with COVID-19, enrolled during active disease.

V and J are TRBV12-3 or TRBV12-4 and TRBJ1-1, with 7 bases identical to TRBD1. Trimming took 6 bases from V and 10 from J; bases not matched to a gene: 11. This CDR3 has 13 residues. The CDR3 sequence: CASSLWDSKRAFF. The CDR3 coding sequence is TGTGCCAGCAGCCTCTGGGACAGCAAAAGAGCTTTCTTT.

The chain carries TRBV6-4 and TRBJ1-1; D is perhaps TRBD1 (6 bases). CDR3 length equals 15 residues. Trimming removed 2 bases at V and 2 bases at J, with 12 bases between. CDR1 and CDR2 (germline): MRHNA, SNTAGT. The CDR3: CASSDRGTSNTEAFF. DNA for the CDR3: TGTGCCAGCAGTGACAGGGGGACGTCCAACACTGAAGCTTTCTTT.

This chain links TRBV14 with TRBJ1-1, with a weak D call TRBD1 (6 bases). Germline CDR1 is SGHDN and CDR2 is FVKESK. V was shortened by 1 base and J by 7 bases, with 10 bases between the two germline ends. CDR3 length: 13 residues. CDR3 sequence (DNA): TGTGCCAGCAGCCAAGCCAGGGGCGGTGAAGCTTTCTTT. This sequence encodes CASSQARGGEAFF.

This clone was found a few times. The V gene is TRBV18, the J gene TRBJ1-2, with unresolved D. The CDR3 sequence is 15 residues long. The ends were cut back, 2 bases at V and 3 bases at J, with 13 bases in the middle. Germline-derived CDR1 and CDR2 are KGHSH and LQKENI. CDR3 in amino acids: CASSPGEVVYYGYTF. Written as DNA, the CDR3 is TGTGCCAGCTCACCAGGAGAGGTGGTCTACTATGGCTACACCTTC.

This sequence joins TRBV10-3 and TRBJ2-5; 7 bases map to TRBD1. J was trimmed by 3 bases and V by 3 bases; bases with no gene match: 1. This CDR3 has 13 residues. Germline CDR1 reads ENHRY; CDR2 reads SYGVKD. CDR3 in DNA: TGTGCCATCAGTGAACAGGGGAAAGAGACCCAGTACTTC. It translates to CAISEQGKETQYF.

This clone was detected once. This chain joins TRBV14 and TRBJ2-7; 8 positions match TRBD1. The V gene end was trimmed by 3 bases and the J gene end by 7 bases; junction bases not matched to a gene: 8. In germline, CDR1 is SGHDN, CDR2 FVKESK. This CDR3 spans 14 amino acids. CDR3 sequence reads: CASSHFTGGREQYF. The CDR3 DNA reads TGTGCCAGCAGCCACTTTACAGGGGGTAGGGAGCAGTACTTC.

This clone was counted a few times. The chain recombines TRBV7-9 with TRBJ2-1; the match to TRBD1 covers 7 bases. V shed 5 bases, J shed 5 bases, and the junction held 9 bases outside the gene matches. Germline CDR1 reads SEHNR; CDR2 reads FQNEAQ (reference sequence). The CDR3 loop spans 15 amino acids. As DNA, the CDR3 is TGTGCCAGCAGCCTTTGGGCAGGGGGAAACAATGAGCAGTTCTTC. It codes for CASSLWAGGNNEQFF.

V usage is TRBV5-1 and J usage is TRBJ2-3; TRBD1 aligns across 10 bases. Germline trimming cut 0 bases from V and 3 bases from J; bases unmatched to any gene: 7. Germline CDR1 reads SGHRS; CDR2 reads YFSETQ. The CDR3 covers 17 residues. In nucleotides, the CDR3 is TGCGCCAGCAGCTTGGGTCTGACAGGGGGCCCTACAGATACGCAGTATTTT. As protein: CASSLGLTGGPTDTQYF. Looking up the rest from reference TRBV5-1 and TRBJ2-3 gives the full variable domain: KAGVTQTPRYLIKTRGQQVTLSCSPISGHRSVSWYQQTPGQGLQFLFEYFSETQRNKGNFPGRFSGRQFSNSRSEMNVSTLELGDSALYLCASSLGLTGGPTDTQYFGPGTRLTVL.

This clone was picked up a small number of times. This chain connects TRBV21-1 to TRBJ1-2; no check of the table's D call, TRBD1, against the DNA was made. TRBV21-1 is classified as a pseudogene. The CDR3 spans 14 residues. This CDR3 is CASSKVQGAYGYTF. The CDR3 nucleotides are TGTGCCAGCAGCAAAGTGCAGGGCGCGTATGGCTACACCTTC.

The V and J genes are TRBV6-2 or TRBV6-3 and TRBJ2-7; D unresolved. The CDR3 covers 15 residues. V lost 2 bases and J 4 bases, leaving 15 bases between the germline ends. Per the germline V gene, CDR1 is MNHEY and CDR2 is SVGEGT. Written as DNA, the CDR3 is TGTGCCAGCAGTTACCCCGACAACCTCAAGTACGAGCAGTACTTC. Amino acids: CASSYPDNLKYEQYF.

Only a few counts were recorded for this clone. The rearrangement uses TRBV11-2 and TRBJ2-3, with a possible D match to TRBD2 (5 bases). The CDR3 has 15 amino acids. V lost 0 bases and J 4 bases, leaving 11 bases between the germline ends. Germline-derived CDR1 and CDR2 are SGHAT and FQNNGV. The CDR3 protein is CASSLDEGVADTQYF. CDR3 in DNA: TGTGCCAGCAGCTTAGATGAGGGAGTTGCAGATACGCAGTATTTT.

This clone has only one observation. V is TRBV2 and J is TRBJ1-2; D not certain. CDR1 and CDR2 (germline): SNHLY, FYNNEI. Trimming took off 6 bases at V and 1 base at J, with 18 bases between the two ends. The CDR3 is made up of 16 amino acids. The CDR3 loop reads CASSPPRRYINYGYTF. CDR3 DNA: TGTGCCAGCAGCCCACCTCGTCGGTATATTAACTATGGCTACACCTTC.

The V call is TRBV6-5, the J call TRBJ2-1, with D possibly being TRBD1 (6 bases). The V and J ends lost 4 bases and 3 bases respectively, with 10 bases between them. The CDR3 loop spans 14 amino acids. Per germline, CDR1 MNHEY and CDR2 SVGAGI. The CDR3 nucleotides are TGTGCCAGCAGTTCCATGACAGGCTACAATGAGCAGTTCTTC. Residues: CASSSMTGYNEQFF.

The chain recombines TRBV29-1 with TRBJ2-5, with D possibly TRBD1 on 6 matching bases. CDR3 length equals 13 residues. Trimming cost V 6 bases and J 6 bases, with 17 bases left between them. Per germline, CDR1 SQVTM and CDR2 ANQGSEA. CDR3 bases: TGCAGCGTGAGCCCGCAGGGGATCCAGACCCAGTACTTC. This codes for CSVSPQGIQTQYF.

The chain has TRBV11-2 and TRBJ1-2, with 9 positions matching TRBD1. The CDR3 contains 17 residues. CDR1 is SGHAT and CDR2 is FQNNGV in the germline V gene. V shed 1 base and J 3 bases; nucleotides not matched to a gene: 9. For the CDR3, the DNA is TGTGCCAGCAGCTTAGTTTGGGACAGGGTAGCGGACTATGGCTACACCTTC. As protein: CASSLVWDRVADYGYTF.

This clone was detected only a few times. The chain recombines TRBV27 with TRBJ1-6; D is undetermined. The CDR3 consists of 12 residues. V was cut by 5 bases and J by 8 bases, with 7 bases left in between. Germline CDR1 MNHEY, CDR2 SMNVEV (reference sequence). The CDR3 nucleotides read TGTGCCAGCAGTACGGCGGATTCACCCCTCCACTTT. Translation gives CASSTADSPLHF.

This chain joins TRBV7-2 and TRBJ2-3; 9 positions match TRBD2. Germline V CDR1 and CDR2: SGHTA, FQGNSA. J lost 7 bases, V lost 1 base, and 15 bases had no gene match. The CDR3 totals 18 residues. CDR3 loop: CASSLDPWRRGGLYTQYF. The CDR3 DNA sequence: TGTGCCAGCAGCTTAGACCCCTGGAGGCGGGGGGGTTTATATACGCAGTATTTT.

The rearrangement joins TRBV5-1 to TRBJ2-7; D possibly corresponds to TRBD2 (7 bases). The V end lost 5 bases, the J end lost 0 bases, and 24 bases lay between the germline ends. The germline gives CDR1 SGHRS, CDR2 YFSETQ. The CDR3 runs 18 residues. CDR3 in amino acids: CASRIRPGASGDSYEQYF. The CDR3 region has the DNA TGCGCCAGCAGAATAAGGCCAGGGGCTAGCGGAGACTCCTACGAGCAGTACTTC.

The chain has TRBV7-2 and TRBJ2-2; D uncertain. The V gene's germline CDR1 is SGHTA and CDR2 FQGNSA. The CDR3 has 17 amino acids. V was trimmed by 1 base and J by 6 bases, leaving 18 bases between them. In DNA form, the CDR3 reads TGTGCCAGCAGCTTAGGTCCGGCCCTGAGGTCTTCCGGGGAGCTGTTTTTT. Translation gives CASSLGPALRSSGELFF. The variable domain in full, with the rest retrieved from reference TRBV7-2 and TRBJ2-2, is GAGVSQSPSNKVTEKGKDVELRCDPISGHTALYWYRQSLGQGLEFLIYFQGNSAPDKSGLPSDRFSAERTGGSVSTLTIQRTQQEDSAVYLCASSLGPALRSSGELFFGEGSRLTVL.

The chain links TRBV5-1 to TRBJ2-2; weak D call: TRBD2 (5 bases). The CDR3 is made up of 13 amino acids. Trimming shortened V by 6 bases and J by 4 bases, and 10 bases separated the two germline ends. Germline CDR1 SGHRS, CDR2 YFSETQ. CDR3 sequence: CASNGKATGELFF. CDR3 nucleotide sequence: TGCGCCAGCAACGGGAAGGCCACCGGGGAGCTGTTTTTT.

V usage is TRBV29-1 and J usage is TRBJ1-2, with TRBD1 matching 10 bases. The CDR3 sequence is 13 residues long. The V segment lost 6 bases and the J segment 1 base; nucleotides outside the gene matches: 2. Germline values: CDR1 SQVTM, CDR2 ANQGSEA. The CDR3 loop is CSVGTGVNYGYTF. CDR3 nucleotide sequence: TGCAGCGTCGGGACAGGGGTTAACTATGGCTACACCTTC.

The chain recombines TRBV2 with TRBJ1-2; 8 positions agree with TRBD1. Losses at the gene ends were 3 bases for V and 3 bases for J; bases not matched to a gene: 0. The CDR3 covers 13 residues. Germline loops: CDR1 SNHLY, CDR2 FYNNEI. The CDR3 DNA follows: TGTGCCAGCAGTGAGACAGGGGACTATGGCTACACCTTC. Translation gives CASSETGDYGYTF.

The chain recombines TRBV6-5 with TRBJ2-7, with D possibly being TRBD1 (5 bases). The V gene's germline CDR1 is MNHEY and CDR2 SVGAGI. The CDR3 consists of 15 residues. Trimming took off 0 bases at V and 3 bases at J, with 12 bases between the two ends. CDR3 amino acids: CASSYSQAYLYEQYF. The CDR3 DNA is TGTGCCAGCAGTTACTCACAGGCATACCTCTACGAGCAGTACTTC.

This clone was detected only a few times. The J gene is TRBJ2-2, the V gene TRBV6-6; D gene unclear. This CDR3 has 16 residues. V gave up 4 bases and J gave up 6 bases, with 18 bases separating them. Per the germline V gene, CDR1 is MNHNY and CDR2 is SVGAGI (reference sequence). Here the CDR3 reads CASSSTPSVASGELFF. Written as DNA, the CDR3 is TGTGCCAGCAGTTCCACCCCCAGCGTCGCTTCCGGGGAGCTGTTTTTT.

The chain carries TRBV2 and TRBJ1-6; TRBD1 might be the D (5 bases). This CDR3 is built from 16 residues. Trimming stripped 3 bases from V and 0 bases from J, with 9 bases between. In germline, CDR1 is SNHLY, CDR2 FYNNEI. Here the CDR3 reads CASSDRQSSYNSPLHF. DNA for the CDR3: TGTGCCAGCAGTGACCGACAGAGCTCCTATAATTCACCCCTCCACTTT.

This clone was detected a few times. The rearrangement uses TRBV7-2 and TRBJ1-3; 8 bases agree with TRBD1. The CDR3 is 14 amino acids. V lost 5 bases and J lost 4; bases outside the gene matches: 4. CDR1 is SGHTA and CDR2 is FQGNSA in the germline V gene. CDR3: CASSTTGAGNTIYF. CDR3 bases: TGTGCCAGCAGCACGACAGGGGCAGGAAACACCATATATTTT.

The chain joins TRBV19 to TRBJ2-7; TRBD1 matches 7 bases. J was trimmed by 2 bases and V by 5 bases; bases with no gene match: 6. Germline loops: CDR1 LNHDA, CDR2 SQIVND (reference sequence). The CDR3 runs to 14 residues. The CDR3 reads CASSDRVIAYEQYF. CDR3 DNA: TGTGCCAGTAGTGACAGGGTTATAGCCTACGAGCAGTACTTC.

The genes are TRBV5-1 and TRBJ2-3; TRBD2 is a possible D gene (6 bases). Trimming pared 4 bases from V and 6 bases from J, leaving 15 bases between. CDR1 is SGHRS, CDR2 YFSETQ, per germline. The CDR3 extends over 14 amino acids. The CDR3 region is CASSPGPREDTQYF. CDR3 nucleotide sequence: TGCGCCAGCAGCCCGGGACCACGGGAGGATACGCAGTATTTT.

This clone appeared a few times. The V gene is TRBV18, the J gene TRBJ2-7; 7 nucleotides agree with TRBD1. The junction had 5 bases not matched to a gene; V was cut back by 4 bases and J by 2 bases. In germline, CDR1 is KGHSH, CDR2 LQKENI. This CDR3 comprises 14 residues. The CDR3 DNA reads TGTGCCAGCTCACAGGGGGCGCAGACCTACGAGCAGTACTTC. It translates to CASSQGAQTYEQYF.

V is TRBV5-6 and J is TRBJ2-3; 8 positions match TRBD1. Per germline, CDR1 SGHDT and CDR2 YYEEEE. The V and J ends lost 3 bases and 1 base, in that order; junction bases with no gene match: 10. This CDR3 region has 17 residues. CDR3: CASSSASGGWGTDTQYF. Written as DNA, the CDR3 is TGTGCCAGCAGCTCCGCCTCAGGGGGCTGGGGCACAGATACGCAGTATTTT.

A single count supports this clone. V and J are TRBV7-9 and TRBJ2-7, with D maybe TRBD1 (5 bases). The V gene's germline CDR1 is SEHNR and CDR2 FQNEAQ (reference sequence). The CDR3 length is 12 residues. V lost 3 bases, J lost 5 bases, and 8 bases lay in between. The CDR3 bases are TGTGCCAGCAGCTTTACCAGGGACGAGCAGTACTTC. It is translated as CASSFTRDEQYF. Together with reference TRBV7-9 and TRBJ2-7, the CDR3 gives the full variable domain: DTGVSQNPRHKITKRGQNVTFRCDPISEHNRLYWYRQTLGQGPEFLTYFQNEAQLEKSRLLSDRFSAERPKGSFSTLEIQRTEQGDSAMYLCASSFTRDEQYFGPGTRLTVT.